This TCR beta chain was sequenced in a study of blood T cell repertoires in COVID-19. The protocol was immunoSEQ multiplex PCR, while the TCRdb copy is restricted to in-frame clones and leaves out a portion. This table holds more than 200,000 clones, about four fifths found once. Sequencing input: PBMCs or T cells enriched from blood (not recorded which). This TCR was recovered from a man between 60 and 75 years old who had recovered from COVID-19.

The CDR3 DNA reads TGTGCCAGCAGCCATTCCACAGGGAACTACGAGCAGTACTTC. Protein sequence: CASSHSTGNYEQYF. The chain carries TRBV11-2 and TRBJ2-7; a weak D match, TRBD1 (6 bases). In germline, CDR1 is SGHAT, CDR2 FQNNGV. V was cut by 5 bases and J by 3 bases, with 14 bases left in between. There are 14 residues in the CDR3.